This T cell receptor (beta chain) was profiled in a study of brain T cells in children with intractable seizures. Findings and caveats of the study: Viral specificity was inferred only from CDR3 similarity; HCMV serostatus was unknown.

Only in-frame clones appear in the TCRdb table, and some are missing; sequencing was by immunoSEQ multiplex PCR. The sample consists of 70,000 to 90,000 clones, 93% of them appearing once. This CDR3 is 16 amino acids long. Trimming removed 5 bases from V and 2 bases from J; junction bases left unmatched: 7. Germline V CDR1 and CDR2: SGHVS, FNYEAQ. Remarks on this clone: Antigen specificity is unknown.

The input for sequencing was peripheral blood, taken at surgery. This clonotype originated in a boy younger than two with tuberous sclerosis and intractable seizures. The rearrangement links TRBV7-6 to TRBJ2-7; TRBD2 aligns across 12 bases. CDR3 in amino acids: CASSPRLAGETYEQYF. Written as DNA, the CDR3 is TGTGCCAGCAGCCCAAGACTAGCGGGGGAGACCTACGAGCAGTACTTC.